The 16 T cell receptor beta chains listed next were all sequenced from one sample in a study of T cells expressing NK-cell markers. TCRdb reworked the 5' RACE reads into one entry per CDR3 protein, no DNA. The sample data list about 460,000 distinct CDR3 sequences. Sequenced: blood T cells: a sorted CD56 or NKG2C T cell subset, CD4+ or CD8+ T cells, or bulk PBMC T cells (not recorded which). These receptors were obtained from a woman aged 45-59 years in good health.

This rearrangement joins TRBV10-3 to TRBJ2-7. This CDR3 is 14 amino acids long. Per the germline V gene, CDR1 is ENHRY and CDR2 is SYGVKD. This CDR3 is CAISDSQPRQEQYF.

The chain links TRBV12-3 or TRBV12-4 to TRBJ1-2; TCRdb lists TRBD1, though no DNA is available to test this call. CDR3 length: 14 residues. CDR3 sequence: CASRNSGQTYGYTF.

The CDR3 loop reads CASSYPRGTGSTDTQYF. V usage is TRBV6-6 and J usage is TRBJ2-3; the D call from TCRdb, TRBD2, cannot be confirmed without DNA. The CDR3 is made up of 17 amino acids. The germline CDR1 and CDR2 sequences are MNHNY and SVGAGI (reference sequence).

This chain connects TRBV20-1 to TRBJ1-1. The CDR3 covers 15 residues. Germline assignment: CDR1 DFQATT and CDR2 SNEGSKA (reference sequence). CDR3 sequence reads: CSARSGSGSNTEAFF.

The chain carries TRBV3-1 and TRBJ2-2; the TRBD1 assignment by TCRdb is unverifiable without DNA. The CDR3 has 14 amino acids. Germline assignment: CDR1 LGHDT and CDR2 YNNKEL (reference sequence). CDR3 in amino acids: CASNREGRTGELFF.

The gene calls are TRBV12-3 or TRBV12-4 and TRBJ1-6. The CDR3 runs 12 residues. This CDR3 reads CASRQTNSPLHF.

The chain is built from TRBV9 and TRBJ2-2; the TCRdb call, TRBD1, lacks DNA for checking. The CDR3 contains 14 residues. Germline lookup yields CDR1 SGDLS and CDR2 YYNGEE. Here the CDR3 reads CASSVFRGVGELFF.

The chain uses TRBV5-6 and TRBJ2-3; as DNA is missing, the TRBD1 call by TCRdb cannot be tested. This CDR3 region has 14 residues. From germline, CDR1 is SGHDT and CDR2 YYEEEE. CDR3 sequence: CASRYRGSTDTQYF. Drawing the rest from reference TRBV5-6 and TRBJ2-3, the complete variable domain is DAGVTQSPTHLIKTRGQQVTLRCSPKSGHDTVSWYQQALGQGPQFIFQYYEEEERQRGNFPDRFSGHQFPNYSSELNVNALLLGDSALYLCASRYRGSTDTQYFGPGTRLTVL.

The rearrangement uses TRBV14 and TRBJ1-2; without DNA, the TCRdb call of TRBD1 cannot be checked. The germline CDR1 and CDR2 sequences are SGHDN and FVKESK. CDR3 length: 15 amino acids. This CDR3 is CASSPRGVKHYGYTF.

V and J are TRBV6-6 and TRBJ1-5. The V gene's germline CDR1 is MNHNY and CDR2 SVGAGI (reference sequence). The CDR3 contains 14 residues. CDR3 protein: CASSYSTPNQPQHF.

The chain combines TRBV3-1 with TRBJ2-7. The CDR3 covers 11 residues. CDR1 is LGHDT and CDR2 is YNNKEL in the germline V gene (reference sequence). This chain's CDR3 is CASSLRHIQYF.

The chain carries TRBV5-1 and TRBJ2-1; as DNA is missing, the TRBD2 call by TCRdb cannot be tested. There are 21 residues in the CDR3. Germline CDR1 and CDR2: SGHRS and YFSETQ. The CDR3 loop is CASSFQSARTSGGSSYNEQFF. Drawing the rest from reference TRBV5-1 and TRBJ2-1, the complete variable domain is KAGVTQTPRYLIKTRGQQVTLSCSPISGHRSVSWYQQTPGQGLQFLFEYFSETQRNKGNFPGRFSGRQFSNSRSEMNVSTLELGDSALYLCASSFQSARTSGGSSYNEQFFGPGTRLTVL.

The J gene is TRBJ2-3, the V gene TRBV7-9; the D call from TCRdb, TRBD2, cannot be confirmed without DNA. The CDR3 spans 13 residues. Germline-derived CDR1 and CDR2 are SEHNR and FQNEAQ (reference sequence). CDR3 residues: CASSARERDLQYF.

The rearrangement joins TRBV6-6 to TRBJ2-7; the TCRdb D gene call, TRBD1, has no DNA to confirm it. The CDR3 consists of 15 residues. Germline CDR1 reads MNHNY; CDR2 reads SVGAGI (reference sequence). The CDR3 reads CASSSTGAPPYEQYF.

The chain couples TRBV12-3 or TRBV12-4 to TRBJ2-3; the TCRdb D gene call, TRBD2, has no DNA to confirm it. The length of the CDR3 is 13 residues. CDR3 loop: CASSPSGKNTQYF.

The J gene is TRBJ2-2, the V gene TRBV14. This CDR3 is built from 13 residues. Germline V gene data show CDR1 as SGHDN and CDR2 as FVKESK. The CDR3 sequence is CASSPRQAGELFF.